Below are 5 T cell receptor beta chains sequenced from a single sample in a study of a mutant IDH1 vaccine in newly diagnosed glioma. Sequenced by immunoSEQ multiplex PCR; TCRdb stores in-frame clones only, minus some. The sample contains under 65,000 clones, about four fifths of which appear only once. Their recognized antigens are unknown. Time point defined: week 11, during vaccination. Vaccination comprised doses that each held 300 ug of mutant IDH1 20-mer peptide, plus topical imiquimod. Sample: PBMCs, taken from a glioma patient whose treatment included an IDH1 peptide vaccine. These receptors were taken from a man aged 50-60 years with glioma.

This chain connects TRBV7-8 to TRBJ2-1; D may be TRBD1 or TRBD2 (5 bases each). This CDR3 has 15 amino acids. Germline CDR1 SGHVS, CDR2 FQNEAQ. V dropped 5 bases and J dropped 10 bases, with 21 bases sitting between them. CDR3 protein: CASSPKAFGTTEQFF. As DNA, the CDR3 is TGTGCCAGCAGCCCAAAGGCGTTCGGGACGACCGAGCAGTTCTTC. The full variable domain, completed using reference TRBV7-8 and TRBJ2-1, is GAGVSQSPRYKVAKRGQDVALRCDPISGHVSLFWYQQALGQGPEFLTYFQNEAQLDKSGLPSDRFFAERPEGSVSTLKIQRTQQEDSAVYLCASSPKAFGTTEQFFGPGTRLTVL.

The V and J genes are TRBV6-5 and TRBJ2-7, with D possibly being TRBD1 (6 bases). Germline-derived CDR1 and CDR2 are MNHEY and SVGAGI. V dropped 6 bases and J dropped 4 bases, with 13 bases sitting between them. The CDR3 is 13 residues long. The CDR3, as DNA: TGTGCCAGCAGCACCGGACAGTCTTACGAGCAGTACTTC. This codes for CASSTGQSYEQYF.

This chain's CDR3 is CASGDPGPSSGNTIYF. The CDR3 region has the DNA TGTGCCAGCGGAGACCCGGGACCCTCATCTGGAAACACCATATATTTT. The chain has TRBV28 and TRBJ1-3, with a possible D match to TRBD1 (5 bases). CDR1 is MDHEN and CDR2 is SYDVKM in the germline V gene. The CDR3 contains 16 residues. Trimming removed 8 bases at V and 1 base at J, with 18 bases between.

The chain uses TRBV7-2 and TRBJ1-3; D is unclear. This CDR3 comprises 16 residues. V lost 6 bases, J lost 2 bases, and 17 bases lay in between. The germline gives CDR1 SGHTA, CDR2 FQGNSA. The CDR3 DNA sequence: TGTGCCAGCAGGCCAGTCTCGGATCGAACTGGAAACACCATATATTTT. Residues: CASRPVSDRTGNTIYF. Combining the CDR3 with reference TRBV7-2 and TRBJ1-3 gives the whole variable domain GAGVSQSPSNKVTEKGKDVELRCDPISGHTALYWYRQSLGQGLEFLIYFQGNSAPDKSGLPSDRFSAERTGGSVSTLTIQRTQQEDSAVYLCASRPVSDRTGNTIYFGEGSWLTVV.

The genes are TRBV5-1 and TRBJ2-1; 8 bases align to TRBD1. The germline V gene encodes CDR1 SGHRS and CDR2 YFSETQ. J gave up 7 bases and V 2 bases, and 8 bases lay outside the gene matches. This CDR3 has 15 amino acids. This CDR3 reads CASSFGDRDRNEQFF. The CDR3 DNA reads TGCGCCAGCAGCTTTGGTGACCGGGACAGGAATGAGCAGTTCTTC.